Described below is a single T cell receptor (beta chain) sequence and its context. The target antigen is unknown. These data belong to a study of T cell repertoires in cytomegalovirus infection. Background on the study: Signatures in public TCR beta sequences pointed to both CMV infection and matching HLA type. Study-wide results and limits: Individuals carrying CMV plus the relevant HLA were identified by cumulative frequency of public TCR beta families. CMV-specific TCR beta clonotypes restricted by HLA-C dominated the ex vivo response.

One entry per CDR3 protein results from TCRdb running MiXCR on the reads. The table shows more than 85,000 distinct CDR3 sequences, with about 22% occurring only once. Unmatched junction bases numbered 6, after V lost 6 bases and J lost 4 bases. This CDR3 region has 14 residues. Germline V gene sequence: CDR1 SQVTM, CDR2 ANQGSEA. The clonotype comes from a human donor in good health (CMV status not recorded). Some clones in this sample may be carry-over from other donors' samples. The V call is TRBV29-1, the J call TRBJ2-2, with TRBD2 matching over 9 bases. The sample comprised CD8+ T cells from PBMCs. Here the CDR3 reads CSVVAGDGTGELFF. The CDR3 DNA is TGCAGCGTGGTAGCGGGGGATGGCACCGGGGAGCTGTTTTTT.